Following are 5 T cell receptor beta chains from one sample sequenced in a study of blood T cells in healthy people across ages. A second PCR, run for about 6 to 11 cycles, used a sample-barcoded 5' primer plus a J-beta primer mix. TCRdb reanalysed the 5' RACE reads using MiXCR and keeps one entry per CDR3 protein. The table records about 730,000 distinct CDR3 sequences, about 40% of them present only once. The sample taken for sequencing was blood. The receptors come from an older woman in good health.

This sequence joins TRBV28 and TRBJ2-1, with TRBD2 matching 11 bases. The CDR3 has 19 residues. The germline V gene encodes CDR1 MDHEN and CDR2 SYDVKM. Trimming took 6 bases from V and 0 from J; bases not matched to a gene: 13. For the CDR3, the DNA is TGTGCCAGCAGGTCAGTACTAGCGGGAGTACTGAGCTCCTACAATGAGCAGTTCTTC. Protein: CASRSVLAGVLSSYNEQFF.

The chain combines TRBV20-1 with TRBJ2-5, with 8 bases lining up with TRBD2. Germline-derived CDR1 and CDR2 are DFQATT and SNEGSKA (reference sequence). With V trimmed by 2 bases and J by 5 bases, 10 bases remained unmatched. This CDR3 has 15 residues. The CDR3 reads CSARLGRAGVETQYF. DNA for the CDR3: TGCAGTGCTAGACTCGGACGAGCGGGAGTTGAGACCCAGTACTTC.

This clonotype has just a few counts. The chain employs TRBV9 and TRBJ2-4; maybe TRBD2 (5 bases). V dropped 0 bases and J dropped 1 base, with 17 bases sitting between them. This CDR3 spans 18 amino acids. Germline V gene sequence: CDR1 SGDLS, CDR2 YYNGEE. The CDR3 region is CASSVDQWSPGAKNIQYF. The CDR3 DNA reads TGTGCCAGCAGCGTAGATCAATGGAGTCCGGGGGCCAAAAACATTCAGTACTTC.

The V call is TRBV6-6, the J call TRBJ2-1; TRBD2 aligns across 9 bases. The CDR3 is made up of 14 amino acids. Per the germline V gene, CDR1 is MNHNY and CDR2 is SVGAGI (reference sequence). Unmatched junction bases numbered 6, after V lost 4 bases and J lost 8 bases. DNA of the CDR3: TGTGCCAGCAGTTCCAATAGCGGGAGCGATGAGCAGTTCTTC. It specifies CASSSNSGSDEQFF.

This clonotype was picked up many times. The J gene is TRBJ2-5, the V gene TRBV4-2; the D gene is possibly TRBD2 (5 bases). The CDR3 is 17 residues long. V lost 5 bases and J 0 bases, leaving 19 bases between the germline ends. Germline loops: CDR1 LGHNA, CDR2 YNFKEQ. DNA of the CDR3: TGTGCCAGCAGCAGGTCCGCATCGGGATCGTACCAAGAGACCCAGTACTTC. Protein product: CASSRSASGSYQETQYF.